This record covers a single T cell receptor delta chain. A far larger clone is a single base away, which makes a read error likely. This same CDR3 is encoded by further DNA sequences in the sample. The entry originates in a study of gamma-delta T cells after stem cell transplantation. The germline V gene encodes CDR1 GEAIGNYY and CDR2 EKD. This CDR3 has 18 amino acids. V lost 0 bases, J lost 3 bases, and 22 bases lay in between. TCRdb applied CATT to the RT-PCR reads for clone calling. The table has some 2,900 delta-chain clones, more than 1.5% seen once. The sequencing sample was made of gamma-delta T cells. This receptor was identified in a human donor. It is not recorded whose cells these are; they may come from a transplant donor. The chain has TRDV2 and TRDJ1; D is perhaps TRDD3 (5 bases). The CDR3 DNA follows: TGTGCCTGTGACACCGTAGCCCCAGCAAACCCGGGGGCCGATAAACTCATCTTT. It is translated as CACDTVAPANPGADKLIF.